The next 25 T cell receptor beta chains were all read from a single sample in a study of T-cell memory formation after mild COVID-19. TCRdb re-analysed the 5' RACE reads in MiXCR, keeping a single row per CDR3 protein. The sample carries about 250,000 distinct CDR3 sequences, more than 15% recorded once. The specimen was PBMCs or a T cell subset sorted from them (not recorded which). The receptors stem from a man aged 18 to 35 who had mild COVID-19 (a few samples of this study predate the infection). Cell type and time point are not known.

This clonotype was recorded a few times. The V call is TRBV20-1, the J call TRBJ2-5; possible D gene TRBD1, 5 bases. The CDR3 totals 13 residues. The V gene lost 5 bases and the J gene lost 2 bases, with 12 bases spanning the gap. Per the germline V gene, CDR1 is DFQATT and CDR2 is SNEGSKA (reference sequence). CDR3 loop: CSAPGLGQETQYF. In DNA, the CDR3 is TGCAGTGCTCCAGGGTTGGGGCAAGAGACCCAGTACTTC.

The chain recombines TRBV5-1 with TRBJ2-3; 8 nucleotides match TRBD1. The J segment lost 14 bases and the V segment lost 4 bases, leaving 3 bases of the junction unmatched. CDR3 length: 10 amino acids. From germline, CDR1 is SGHRS and CDR2 YFSETQ. CDR3 DNA: TGCGCCAGCAGCGGGACAGGCTGGTATTTT. Encoded protein: CASSGTGWYF.

The V call is TRBV6-6, the J call TRBJ2-2, with 9 bases that match TRBD1. V was pared by 7 bases and J by 5 bases, with 8 bases of the junction left unmatched. The germline CDR1 and CDR2 sequences are MNHNY and SVGAGI (reference sequence). CDR3 length: 15 amino acids. The CDR3 DNA reads as TGTGCCAGCACTTGGGGACAGGGTGGGACCGGGGAGCTGTTTTTT. As protein: CASTWGQGGTGELFF.

This chain uses TRBV4-2 with TRBJ1-5; D remains ambiguous. V lost 5 bases to trimming and J lost 1 base, with 6 bases between them. The CDR3 sequence is 13 residues long. The V gene's germline CDR1 is LGHNA and CDR2 YNFKEQ. The CDR3: CASSRASNQPQHF. The CDR3 DNA reads as TGTGCCAGCAGCAGGGCGAGCAATCAGCCCCAGCATTTT.

The chain couples TRBV7-9 to TRBJ2-4; 9 nucleotides match TRBD1. CDR1 and CDR2 (germline): SEHNR, FQNEAQ (reference sequence). Unmatched junction bases numbered 4, after V lost 1 base and J lost 6 bases. This CDR3 spans 15 amino acids. The CDR3 DNA follows: TGTGCCAGCAGCTTAGGGGACAGGGTTTTAAACATTCAGTACTTC. Protein sequence: CASSLGDRVLNIQYF.

This rearrangement joins TRBV15 to TRBJ1-4, with D perhaps matching TRBD1 (5 bases). The germline V and J ends were trimmed by 1 base and 7 bases, with 16 bases remaining between them. This CDR3 has 16 residues. Per germline, CDR1 LNHNV and CDR2 YYDKDF (reference sequence). In nucleotides, the CDR3 is TGTGCCACCAGCAGAGTAGGCGGCAGGGAGTCTGAAAAACTGTTTTTT. Residues: CATSRVGGRESEKLFF.

This clonotype has more than one count but fewer than ten. The rearrangement uses TRBV3-1 and TRBJ2-3; TRBD1 might be the D (6 bases). CDR1 and CDR2 (germline): LGHDT, YNNKEL (reference sequence). The length of the CDR3 is 15 residues. Trimming shortened V by 4 bases and J by 2 bases, and 13 bases separated the two germline ends. Written as DNA, the CDR3 is TGTGCCAGCAGCCTAAATCAGGGGTTCACAGATACGCAGTATTTT. Translation: CASSLNQGFTDTQYF.

This clonotype was observed a few times. V usage is TRBV7-9 and J usage is TRBJ1-2; TRBD1 is a possible D gene (5 bases). This CDR3 region has 12 residues. Germline V gives CDR1 SEHNR, CDR2 FQNEAQ (reference sequence). Trimming took off 5 bases at V and 3 bases at J, with 7 bases between the two ends. The CDR3 sequence is CASSAGYYGYTF. In DNA form, the CDR3 reads TGTGCCAGCAGCGCAGGGTACTATGGCTACACCTTC.

V is TRBV7-2 and J is TRBJ1-5, with 8 bases lining up with TRBD1. This CDR3 comprises 15 residues. The V gene end was trimmed by 5 bases and the J gene end by 5 bases; junction bases not matched to a gene: 8. Germline values: CDR1 SGHTA, CDR2 FQGNSA. The CDR3 DNA sequence: TGTGCCAGCAGCAAAACGGACAGGGCACATCAGCCCCAGCATTTT. Amino acids: CASSKTDRAHQPQHF.

V and J are TRBV7-8 and TRBJ1-5; D remains unclear. This CDR3 comprises 15 residues. The V gene lost 5 bases and the J gene lost 4 bases, with 15 bases spanning the gap. Germline V lookup: CDR1 SGHVS, CDR2 FQNEAQ. CDR3 nucleotides: TGTGCCAGCAGCGCTCTGGGGAGATCGAATCAGCCCCAGCATTTT. Encoded protein: CASSALGRSNQPQHF.

This clonotype occurred a few times. The V call is TRBV5-1, the J call TRBJ2-5; D is perhaps TRBD2 (6 bases). This CDR3 contains 15 residues. Germline V gives CDR1 SGHRS, CDR2 YFSETQ. V lost 6 bases, J lost 5 bases, and 20 bases lay in between. Here the CDR3 DNA reads TGCGCCAGCATCCCGACAAGTTCCAGCGGGGAGACCCAGTACTTC. Residues: CASIPTSSSGETQYF.

A few counts support this clonotype. V is TRBV7-6 and J is TRBJ2-3; tentatively, D is TRBD2 (6 bases). V lost 7 bases and J lost 3, with 17 bases in between. The germline CDR1 and CDR2 sequences are SGHVS and FNYEAQ. The CDR3 extends over 15 amino acids. In DNA, the CDR3 is TGTGCCAGCACCATCTTGGGGGGTGGAACAGATACGCAGTATTTT. Translated, it gives CASTILGGGTDTQYF.

A few counts support this clonotype. This sequence joins TRBV6-1 and TRBJ2-7, with 7 bases aligning to TRBD2. The CDR3 spans 16 residues. The ends lost 6 bases at V and 2 bases at J; junction bases unmatched: 13. Germline loops: CDR1 MNHNS, CDR2 SASEGT. For the CDR3, the DNA is TGTGCCAGCAGGATTGGGGGAGGGATTGGAACCTACGAGCAGTACGTC. Encoded protein: CASRIGGGIGTYEQYV.

The chain uses TRBV12-3 or TRBV12-4 and TRBJ2-2; 10 bases are a match to TRBD2. J gave up 6 bases and V 6 bases, and 7 bases lay outside the gene matches. This CDR3 has 15 residues. The CDR3 sequence is CASSLGLASPGELFF. The CDR3 nucleotides read TGTGCCAGCAGCCTGGGACTAGCGTCCCCCGGGGAGCTGTTTTTT.

The genes are TRBV2 and TRBJ1-6, with D perhaps TRBD1 (5 bases). The CDR3 runs 14 residues. CDR1 SNHLY and CDR2 FYNNEI come from the germline V gene. The V end was cut by 3 bases, the J end by 7 bases, with 10 bases between. As DNA, the CDR3 is TGTGCCAGCAGTGATCGGGGGGGAAATTCACCCCTCCACTTT. The encoded protein is CASSDRGGNSPLHF.

This clonotype was detected only a few times. The chain links TRBV18 to TRBJ1-2; D gene uncertain. The CDR3 extends over 13 amino acids. V shed 2 bases and J shed 2 bases, with 6 bases lying between them. CDR1 and CDR2 from the germline V gene are KGHSH and LQKENI. The CDR3 reads CASSPDANYGYTF. DNA for the CDR3: TGTGCCAGCTCACCAGACGCAAACTATGGCTACACCTTC.

The J gene is TRBJ2-1, the V gene TRBV5-1, with TRBD1 identical over 9 bases. Germline V gives CDR1 SGHRS, CDR2 YFSETQ. After removal of 6 bases from V and 8 bases from J, the junction contained 12 bases not matched to a gene. The CDR3 is 15 amino acids. In nucleotides, the CDR3 is TGCGCCAGCACTCGATTAGTACAGGGGGCCTATGAGCAGTTCTTC. It encodes CASTRLVQGAYEQFF.

The chain carries TRBV7-3 and TRBJ2-2, with TRBD1 as a possible D gene (5 bases). Germline loops: CDR1 SGHTA, CDR2 FQGTGA. This CDR3 is built from 14 residues. Trimming removed 7 bases from V and 6 bases from J, with 15 bases in between. The CDR3 coding sequence is TGTGCCAGCACCATGGGGCTAGGGCCCGGGGAGCTGTTTTTT. This translates into CASTMGLGPGELFF.

This clonotype was counted once. The rearrangement joins TRBV5-1 to TRBJ1-2; a possible D gene is TRBD1 (6 bases). The V and J ends lost 0 bases and 4 bases respectively, with 10 bases between them. Germline assignment: CDR1 SGHRS and CDR2 YFSETQ. The CDR3 length is 14 residues. CDR3: CASSLAGAVYGYTF. The CDR3 region has the DNA TGCGCCAGCAGCTTGGCAGGGGCCGTCTATGGCTACACCTTC.

This chain links TRBV20-1 with TRBJ1-6; TRBD1 might be the D (6 bases). Germline V gives CDR1 DFQATT, CDR2 SNEGSKA (reference sequence). This CDR3 region has 16 residues. Trimming took off 5 bases at V and 4 bases at J, with 18 bases between the two ends. The CDR3 reads CSAGKYGTPYNSPLHF. The DNA of the CDR3 is TGCAGTGCTGGCAAATACGGGACACCATATAATTCACCCCTCCACTTT.

The table lists this clonotype with a few counts. V gene TRBV2 combines with J gene TRBJ2-5; D gene uncertain. V was cut by 4 bases and J by 5 bases, with 11 bases left in between. CDR1 is SNHLY, CDR2 FYNNEI, per germline. The CDR3 runs 13 residues. The CDR3 DNA is TGTGCCAGCAGTGGTATCTTGTGGGAGACCCAGTACTTC. This gives the protein CASSGILWETQYF.

This clonotype has a handful of counts. This chain joins TRBV3-1 and TRBJ2-1; TRBD2 aligns across 9 bases. The CDR3 sequence is 13 residues long. Trimming cost V 6 bases and J 6 bases; bases outside gene matches: 3. CDR1 LGHDT and CDR2 YNNKEL come from the germline V gene (reference sequence). CDR3 in DNA: TGTGCCAGCAGAAGTAGCGGGGGCAATGAGCAGTTCTTC. This gives the protein CASRSSGGNEQFF.

The CDR3 DNA sequence: TGTGCCAGCAGCCCCCGGGACAGCCAAGGGCCCCAGCATTTT. Translation gives CASSPRDSQGPQHF. This chain connects TRBV7-2 to TRBJ1-5; TRBD1 aligns across 7 bases. This CDR3 is 14 amino acids long. Per the germline V gene, CDR1 is SGHTA and CDR2 is FQGNSA. J was trimmed by 9 bases and V by 5 bases; bases with no gene match: 10.

The chain recombines TRBV3-1 with TRBJ1-2, with D uncertain. The CDR3 contains 16 residues. V was trimmed by 0 bases and J by 2 bases, leaving 13 bases between them. Germline assignment: CDR1 LGHDT and CDR2 YNNKEL (reference sequence). CDR3 sequence: CASSQDRRPVNYGYTF. Here the CDR3 DNA reads TGTGCCAGCAGCCAAGATAGGCGACCGGTAAACTATGGCTACACCTTC.

J is TRBJ1-5 and V is TRBV7-2; D is perhaps TRBD1 (5 bases). The CDR3 length is 15 residues. The V end lost 3 bases, the J end lost 3 bases, and 12 bases lay between the germline ends. Germline CDR1 is SGHTA and CDR2 is FQGNSA. CDR3 region: CASSFFGGYNQPQHF. CDR3 DNA sequence: TGTGCCAGCAGCTTCTTCGGGGGTTACAATCAGCCCCAGCATTTT.